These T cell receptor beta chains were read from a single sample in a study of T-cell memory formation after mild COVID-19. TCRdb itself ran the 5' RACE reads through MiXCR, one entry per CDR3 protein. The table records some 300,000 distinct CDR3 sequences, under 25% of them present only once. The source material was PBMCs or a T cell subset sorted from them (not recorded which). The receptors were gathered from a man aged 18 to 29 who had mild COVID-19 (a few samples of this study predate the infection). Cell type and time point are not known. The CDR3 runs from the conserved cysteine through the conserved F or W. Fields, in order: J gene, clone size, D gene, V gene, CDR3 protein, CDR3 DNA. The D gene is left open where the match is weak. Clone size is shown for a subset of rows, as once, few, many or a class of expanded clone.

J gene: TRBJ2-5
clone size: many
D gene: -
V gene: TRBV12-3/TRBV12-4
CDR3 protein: CASSLVRGTQYF
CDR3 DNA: TGTGCCAGCAGTTTAGTCCGGGGGACCCAGTACTTC

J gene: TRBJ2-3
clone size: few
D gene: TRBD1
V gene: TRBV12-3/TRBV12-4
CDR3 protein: CASRPRQGTDTQYF
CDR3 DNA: TGTGCCAGCAGGCCCCGACAGGGTACAGATACGCAGTATTTT

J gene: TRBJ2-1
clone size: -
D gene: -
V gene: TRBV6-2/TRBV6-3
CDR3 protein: CASNIGGSRSYNEQFF
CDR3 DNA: TGTGCCAGCAACATCGGTGGCAGTAGATCCTACAATGAGCAGTTCTTC

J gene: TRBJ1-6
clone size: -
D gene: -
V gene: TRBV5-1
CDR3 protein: CASSSGTFGSYNSPLHF
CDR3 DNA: TGCGCCAGCAGCTCGGGGACATTTGGTTCCTATAATTCACCCCTCCACTTT

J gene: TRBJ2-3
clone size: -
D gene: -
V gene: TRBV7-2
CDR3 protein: CASSLALTGGTDTQYF
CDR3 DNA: TGTGCCAGCAGCTTAGCGCTTACGGGGGGCACAGATACGCAGTATTTT

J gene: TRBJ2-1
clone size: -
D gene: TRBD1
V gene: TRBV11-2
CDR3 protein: CASSLVRTGVYNEQFF
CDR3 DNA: TGTGCCAGCAGCTTAGTACGGACAGGGGTCTACAATGAGCAGTTCTTC

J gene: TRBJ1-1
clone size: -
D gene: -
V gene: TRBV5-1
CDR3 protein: CASSLVGGQDTEAFF
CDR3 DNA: TGCGCCAGCAGCTTGGTAGGGGGGCAGGACACTGAAGCTTTCTTT

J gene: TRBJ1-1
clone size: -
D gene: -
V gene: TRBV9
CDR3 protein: CASSVHPNTEAFF
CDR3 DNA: TGTGCCAGCAGCGTACACCCGAACACTGAAGCTTTCTTT

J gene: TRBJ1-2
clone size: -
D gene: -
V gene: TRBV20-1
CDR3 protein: CSARDLADYGYTF
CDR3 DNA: TGCAGTGCTAGAGATTTGGCAGACTATGGCTACACCTTC

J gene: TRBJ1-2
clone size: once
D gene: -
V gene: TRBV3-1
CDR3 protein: CASSQDSLYGYTF
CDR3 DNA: TGTGCCAGCAGCCAAGACAGCCTATATGGCTACACCTTC

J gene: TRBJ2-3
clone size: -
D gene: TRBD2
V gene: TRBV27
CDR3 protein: CASSPLGLAGTDTQYF
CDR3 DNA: TGTGCCAGCAGTCCCCTAGGACTAGCGGGCACAGATACGCAGTATTTT

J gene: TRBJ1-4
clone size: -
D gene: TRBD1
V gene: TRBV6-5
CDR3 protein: CASSQTGDSEKLFF
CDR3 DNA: TGTGCCAGCAGCCAGACAGGGGATAGTGAAAAACTGTTTTTT

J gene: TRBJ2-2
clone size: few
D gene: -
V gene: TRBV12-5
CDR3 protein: CASGRGNGELFF
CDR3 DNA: TGTGCTAGTGGTAGGGGGAACGGGGAGCTGTTTTTT

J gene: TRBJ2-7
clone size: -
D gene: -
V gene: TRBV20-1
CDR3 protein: CSARALTYEQYF
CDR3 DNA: TGCAGTGCTAGAGCCCTTACCTACGAGCAGTACTTC

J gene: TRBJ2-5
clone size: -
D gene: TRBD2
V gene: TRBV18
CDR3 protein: CASSPVAGNGETQYF
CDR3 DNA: TGTGCCAGCTCTCCGGTAGCGGGGAACGGAGAGACCCAGTACTTC

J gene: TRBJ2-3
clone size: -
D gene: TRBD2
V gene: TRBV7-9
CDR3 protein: CASSFVRGGTDTQYF
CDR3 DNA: TGTGCCAGCAGCTTTGTTCGGGGGGGAACAGATACGCAGTATTTT

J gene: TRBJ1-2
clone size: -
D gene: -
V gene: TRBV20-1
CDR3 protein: CSARGGGNWGGYGYTF
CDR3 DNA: TGCAGTGCTAGGGGTGGGGGCAACTGGGGAGGCTATGGCTACACCTTC

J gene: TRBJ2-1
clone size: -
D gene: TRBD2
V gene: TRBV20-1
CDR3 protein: CSARDGGDFSGFNEQFF
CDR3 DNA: TGCAGTGCTAGAGATGGAGGGGATTTTAGCGGGTTTAATGAGCAGTTCTTC

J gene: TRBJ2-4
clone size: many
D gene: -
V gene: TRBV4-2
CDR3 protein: CASSQGSQLAKNIQYF
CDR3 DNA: TGTGCCAGCAGCCAAGGTTCCCAACTAGCCAAAAACATTCAGTACTTC

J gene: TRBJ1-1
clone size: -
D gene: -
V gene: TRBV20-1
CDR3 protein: CSAQTGTNTEAFF
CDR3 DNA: TGCAGTGCCCAAACAGGGACGAACACTGAAGCTTTCTTT

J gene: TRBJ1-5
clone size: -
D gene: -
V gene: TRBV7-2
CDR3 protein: CASSLMSQPQHF
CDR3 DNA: TGTGCCAGCAGCTTAATGTCTCAGCCCCAGCATTTT

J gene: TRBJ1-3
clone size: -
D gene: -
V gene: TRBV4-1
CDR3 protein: CASSQGVWNTIYF
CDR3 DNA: TGCGCCAGCAGCCAAGGGGTTTGGAACACCATATATTTT

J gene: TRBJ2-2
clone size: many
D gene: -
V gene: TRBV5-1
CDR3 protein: CASSLAANTGELFF
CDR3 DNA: TGCGCCAGCAGCTTGGCTGCCAACACCGGGGAGCTGTTTTTT

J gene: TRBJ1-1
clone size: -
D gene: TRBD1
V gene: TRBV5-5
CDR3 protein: CASSFQGASTEAFF
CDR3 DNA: TGTGCCAGCAGCTTTCAGGGGGCGAGCACTGAAGCTTTCTTT

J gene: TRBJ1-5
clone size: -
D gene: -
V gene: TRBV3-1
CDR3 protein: CASSHTGQPQHF
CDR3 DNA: TGTGCCAGCAGCCATACGGGTCAGCCCCAGCATTTT

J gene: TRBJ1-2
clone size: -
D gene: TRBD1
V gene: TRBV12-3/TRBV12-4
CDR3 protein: CASSVRAGGYGYTF
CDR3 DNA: TGTGCCAGCAGCGTACGGGCAGGGGGCTATGGCTACACCTTC

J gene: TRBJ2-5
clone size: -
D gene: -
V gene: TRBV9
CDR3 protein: CASSRERETQYF
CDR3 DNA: TGTGCCAGCAGCAGGGAGAGAGAGACCCAGTACTTC

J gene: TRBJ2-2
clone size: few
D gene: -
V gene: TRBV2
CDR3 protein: CASSYTGSPNTGELFF
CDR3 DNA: TGTGCCAGCAGTTATACAGGGTCCCCGAACACCGGGGAGCTGTTTTTT

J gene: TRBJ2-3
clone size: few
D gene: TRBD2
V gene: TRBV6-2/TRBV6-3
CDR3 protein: CASRRLAGTTDTQYF
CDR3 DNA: TGTGCCAGCAGGAGACTAGCGGGGACCACAGATACGCAGTATTTT

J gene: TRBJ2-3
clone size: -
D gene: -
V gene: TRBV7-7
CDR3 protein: CASSEGGYADTQYF
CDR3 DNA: TGTGCTAGCAGCGAGGGGGGGTACGCAGATACGCAGTATTTT

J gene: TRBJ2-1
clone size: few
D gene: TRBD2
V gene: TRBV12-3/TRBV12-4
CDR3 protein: CASSRRTSGRVNSYNEQFF
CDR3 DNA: TGTGCCAGCAGTCGAAGGACTAGCGGGAGGGTTAACTCCTACAATGAGCAGTTCTTC

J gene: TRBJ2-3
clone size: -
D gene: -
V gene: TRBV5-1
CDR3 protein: CATGYGGGTDTQYF
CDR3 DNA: TGCGCCACCGGTTATGGCGGGGGCACAGATACGCAGTATTTT

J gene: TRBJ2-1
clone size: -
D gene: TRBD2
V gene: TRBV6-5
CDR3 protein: CASSKPSGGLNEQFF
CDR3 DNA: TGTGCCAGCAGTAAACCTAGCGGGGGTCTTAATGAGCAGTTCTTC

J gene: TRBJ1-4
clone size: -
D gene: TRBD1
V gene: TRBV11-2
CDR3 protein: CASRAQGGNEKLFF
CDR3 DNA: TGTGCCAGCAGGGCACAGGGGGGAAATGAAAAACTGTTTTTT

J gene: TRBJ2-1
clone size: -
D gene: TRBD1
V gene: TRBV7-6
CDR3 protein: CASSLKGQETYNEQFF
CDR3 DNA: TGTGCCAGCAGCCTGAAGGGACAGGAAACCTACAATGAGCAGTTCTTC

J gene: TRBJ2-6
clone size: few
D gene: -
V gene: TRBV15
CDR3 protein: CATSSTGANVLTF
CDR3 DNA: TGTGCCACCAGCAGCACTGGGGCCAACGTCCTGACTTTC

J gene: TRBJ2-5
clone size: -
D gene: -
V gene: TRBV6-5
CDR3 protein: CASSQVWGEETQYF
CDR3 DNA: TGTGCCAGCAGTCAGGTCTGGGGGGAAGAGACCCAGTACTTC

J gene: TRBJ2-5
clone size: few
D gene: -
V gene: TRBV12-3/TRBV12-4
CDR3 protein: CASRSGTPQETQYF
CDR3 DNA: TGTGCCAGCAGGTCCGGGACACCCCAAGAGACCCAGTACTTC

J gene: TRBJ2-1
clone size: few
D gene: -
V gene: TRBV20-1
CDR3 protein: CSARVPSVHEQFF
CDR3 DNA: TGCAGTGCTAGAGTCCCTTCGGTACATGAGCAGTTCTTC

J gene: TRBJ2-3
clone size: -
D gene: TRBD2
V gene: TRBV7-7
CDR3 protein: CASSTGGVPDTQYF
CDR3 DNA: TGTGCTAGCAGCACCGGGGGGGTTCCAGATACGCAGTATTTT

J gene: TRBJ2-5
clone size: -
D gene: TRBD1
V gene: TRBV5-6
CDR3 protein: CASRGQEETQYF
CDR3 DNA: TGTGCCAGCCGGGGACAGGAAGAGACCCAGTACTTC

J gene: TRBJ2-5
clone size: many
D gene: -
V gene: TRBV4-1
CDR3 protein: CASSQGNFQETQYF
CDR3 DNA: TGCGCCAGCAGCCAAGGGAACTTCCAAGAGACCCAGTACTTC

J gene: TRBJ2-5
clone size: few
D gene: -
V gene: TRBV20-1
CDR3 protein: CSAPTRIGTQYF
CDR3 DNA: TGCAGTGCTCCTACGCGGATCGGGACCCAGTACTTC

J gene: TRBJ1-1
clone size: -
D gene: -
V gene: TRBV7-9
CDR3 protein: CASSFWEGSEAFF
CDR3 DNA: TGTGCCAGCAGCTTCTGGGAAGGGTCTGAAGCTTTCTTT

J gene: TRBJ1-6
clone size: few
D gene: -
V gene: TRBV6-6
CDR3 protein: CASSYWGGDDSPLHF
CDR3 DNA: TGTGCCAGCAGTTACTGGGGGGGGGACGACTCACCCCTCCACTTT

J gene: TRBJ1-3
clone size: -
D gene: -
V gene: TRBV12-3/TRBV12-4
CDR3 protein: CASSLTGSTIYF
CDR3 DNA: TGTGCCAGCAGTTTAACCGGGAGCACCATATATTTT

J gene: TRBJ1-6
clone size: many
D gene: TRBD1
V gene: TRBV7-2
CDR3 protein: CASSLRTGGYSPLHF
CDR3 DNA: TGTGCCAGCAGCCTCCGCACAGGGGGCTATTCACCCCTCCACTTT

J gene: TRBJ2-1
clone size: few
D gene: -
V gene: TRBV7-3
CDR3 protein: CASSPQAGSGEFF
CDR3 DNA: TGTGCCAGCAGCCCTCAAGCCGGGAGCGGAGAGTTCTTC

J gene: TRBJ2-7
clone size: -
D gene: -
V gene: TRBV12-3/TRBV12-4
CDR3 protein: CASSAGAYYEQYF
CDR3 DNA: TGTGCCAGCAGTGCGGGGGCATACTACGAGCAGTACTTC

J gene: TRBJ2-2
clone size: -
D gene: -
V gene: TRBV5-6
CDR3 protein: CASSALARNTGELFF
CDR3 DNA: TGTGCCAGCAGCGCGCTAGCGCGGAACACCGGGGAGCTGTTTTTT

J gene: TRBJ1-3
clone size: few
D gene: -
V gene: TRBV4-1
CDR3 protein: CASSFPGRENTIYF
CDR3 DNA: TGCGCCAGCAGCTTTCCGGGCCGGGAAAACACCATATATTTT

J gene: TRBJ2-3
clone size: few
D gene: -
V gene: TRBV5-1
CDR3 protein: CASSLVWGPDTQYF
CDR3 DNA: TGCGCCAGCAGCTTGGTATGGGGTCCAGATACGCAGTATTTT

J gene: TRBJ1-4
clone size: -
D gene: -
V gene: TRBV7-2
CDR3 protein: CASSFDMGGNEKLFF
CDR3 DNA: TGTGCCAGCAGCTTCGATATGGGGGGCAATGAAAAACTGTTTTTT

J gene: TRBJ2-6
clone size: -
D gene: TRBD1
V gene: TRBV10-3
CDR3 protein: CAISDRQGAGANVLTF
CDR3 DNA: TGTGCCATCAGTGATAGACAGGGGGCTGGGGCCAACGTCCTGACTTTC